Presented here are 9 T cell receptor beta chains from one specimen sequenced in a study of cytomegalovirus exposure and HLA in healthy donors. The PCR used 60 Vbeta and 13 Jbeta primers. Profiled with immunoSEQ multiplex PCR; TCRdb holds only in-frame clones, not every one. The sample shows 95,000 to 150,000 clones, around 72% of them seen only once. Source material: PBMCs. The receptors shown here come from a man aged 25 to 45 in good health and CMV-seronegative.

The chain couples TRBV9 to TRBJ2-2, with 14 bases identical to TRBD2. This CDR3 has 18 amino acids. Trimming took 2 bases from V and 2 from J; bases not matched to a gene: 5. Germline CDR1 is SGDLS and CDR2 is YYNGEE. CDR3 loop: CASSVLGTSGGNTGELFF. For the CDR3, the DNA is TGTGCCAGCAGCGTTTTGGGGACTAGCGGGGGTAACACCGGGGAGCTGTTTTTT.

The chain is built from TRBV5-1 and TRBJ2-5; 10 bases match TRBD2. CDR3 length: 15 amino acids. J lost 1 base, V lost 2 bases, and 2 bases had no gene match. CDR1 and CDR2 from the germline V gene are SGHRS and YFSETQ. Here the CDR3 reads CASSLAGGAQETQYF. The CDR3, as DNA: TGCGCCAGCAGCTTAGCGGGGGGGGCCCAAGAGACCCAGTACTTC.

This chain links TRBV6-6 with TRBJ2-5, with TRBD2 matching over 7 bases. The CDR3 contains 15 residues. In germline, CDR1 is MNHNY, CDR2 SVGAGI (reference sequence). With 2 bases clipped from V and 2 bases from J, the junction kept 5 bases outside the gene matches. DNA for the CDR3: TGTGCCAGCAGTTACCCGCTAGCGGCTCAAGAGACCCAGTACTTC. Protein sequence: CASSYPLAAQETQYF.

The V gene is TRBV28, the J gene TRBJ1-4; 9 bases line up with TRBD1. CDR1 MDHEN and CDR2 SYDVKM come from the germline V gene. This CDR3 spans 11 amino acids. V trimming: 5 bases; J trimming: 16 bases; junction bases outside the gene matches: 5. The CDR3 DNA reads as TGTGCCAGCAGTAGGGACAGGGCTCCGTTTTTT. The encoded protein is CASSRDRAPFF.

The CDR3 loop is CASRQTENSPLHF. In DNA, the CDR3 is TGTGCCAGCAGGCAGACAGAAAATTCACCCCTCCACTTT. The rearrangement uses TRBV27 and TRBJ1-6; D may be TRBD1 (5 bases). Trimming shortened V by 6 bases and J by 7 bases, and 10 bases separated the two germline ends. Germline assignment: CDR1 MNHEY and CDR2 SMNVEV (reference sequence). There are 13 residues in the CDR3.

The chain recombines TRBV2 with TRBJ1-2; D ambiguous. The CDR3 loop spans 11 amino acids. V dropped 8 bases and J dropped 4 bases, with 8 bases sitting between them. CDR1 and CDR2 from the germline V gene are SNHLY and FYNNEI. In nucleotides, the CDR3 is TGTGCCAGCGGAGCTCTCTATGGCTACACCTTC. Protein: CASGALYGYTF.

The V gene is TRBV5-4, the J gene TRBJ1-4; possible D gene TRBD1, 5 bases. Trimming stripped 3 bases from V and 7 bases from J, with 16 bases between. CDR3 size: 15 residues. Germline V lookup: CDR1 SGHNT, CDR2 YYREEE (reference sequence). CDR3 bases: TGTGCCAGCAGCTCCCCGACCAGGGAGGGTGAAAAACTGTTTTTT. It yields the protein CASSSPTREGEKLFF.

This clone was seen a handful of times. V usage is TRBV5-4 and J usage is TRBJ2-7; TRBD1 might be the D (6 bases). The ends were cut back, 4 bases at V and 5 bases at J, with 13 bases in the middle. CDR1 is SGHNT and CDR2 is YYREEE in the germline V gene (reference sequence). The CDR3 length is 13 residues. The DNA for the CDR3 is TGTGCCAGCAGCCCCGTGCAGGGGAACGAGCAGTACTTC. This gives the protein CASSPVQGNEQYF.

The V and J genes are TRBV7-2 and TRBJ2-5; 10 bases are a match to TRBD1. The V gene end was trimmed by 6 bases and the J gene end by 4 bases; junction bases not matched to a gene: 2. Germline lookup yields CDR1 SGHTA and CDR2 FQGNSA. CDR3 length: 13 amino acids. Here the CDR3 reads CASRRDRGETQYF. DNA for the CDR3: TGTGCCAGCAGGCGGGACAGGGGAGAGACCCAGTACTTC.